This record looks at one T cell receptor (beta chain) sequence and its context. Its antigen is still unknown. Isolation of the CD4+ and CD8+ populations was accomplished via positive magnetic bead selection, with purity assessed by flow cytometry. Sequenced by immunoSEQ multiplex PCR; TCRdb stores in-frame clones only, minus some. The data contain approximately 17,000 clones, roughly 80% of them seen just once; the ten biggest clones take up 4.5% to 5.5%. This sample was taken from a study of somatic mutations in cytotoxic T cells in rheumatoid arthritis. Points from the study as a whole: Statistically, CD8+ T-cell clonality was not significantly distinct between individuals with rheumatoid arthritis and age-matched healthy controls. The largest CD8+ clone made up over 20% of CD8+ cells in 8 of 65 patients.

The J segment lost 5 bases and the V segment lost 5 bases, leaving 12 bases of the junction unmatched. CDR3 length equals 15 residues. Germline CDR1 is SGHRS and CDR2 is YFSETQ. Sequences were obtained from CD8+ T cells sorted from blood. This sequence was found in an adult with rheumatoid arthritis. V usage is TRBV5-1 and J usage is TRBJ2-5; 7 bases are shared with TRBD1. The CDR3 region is CASRQGQTNGETQYF. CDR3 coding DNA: TGCGCCAGCAGGCAGGGACAGACAAACGGGGAGACCCAGTACTTC.